This T cell receptor beta chain was profiled in a study of blood T cell repertoires in COVID-19. Losses at the gene ends were 4 bases for V and 1 base for J; bases not matched to a gene: 10. Looked up from germline, CDR1 is LGHDT and CDR2 is YNNKEL (reference sequence). CDR3 size: 19 residues. A single count supports this clone. TCRdb's copy holds only in-frame clones and misses some; the assay was immunoSEQ multiplex PCR. This sample carries under 150,000 clones, roughly 84% of them seen once, and the ten largest clones take roughly 5.7%. The study recruited people aged about 18 to 95 years across about two dozen US areas.

Sequencing was performed on PBMCs or T cells enriched from blood (not recorded which). The chain employs TRBV3-1 (or the pseudogene TRBV3-2) and TRBJ2-1, with TRBD2 identical over 13 bases. The sequence was obtained from a woman aged 45-60 years who had been exposed to COVID-19. The CDR3 region is CASSLKPGLAGLSYNEQFF. CDR3 nucleotides: TGTGCCAGCAGCCTTAAACCGGGACTAGCGGGATTATCCTACAATGAGCAGTTCTTC.